This TCR beta chain was observed in a study of blood T cells in healthy people across ages. Together with a sample-barcoded 5' primer, a J-beta primer mix was included in a second PCR lasting about 7 to 11 cycles. TCRdb analysed the 5' RACE reads with MiXCR anew, one entry per CDR3 protein. The table lists more than 800,000 distinct CDR3 sequences, about 28% of them singletons. The source of this sequence is a woman older than 75 in good health. The source material was blood.

CDR3 amino acids: CASSTLRTGGTEAFF. The CDR3 region has the DNA TGTGCCAGCAGCACTCTTCGGACAGGGGGAACTGAAGCTTTCTTT. The rearrangement uses TRBV12-3 or TRBV12-4 and TRBJ1-1, with TRBD1 matching 10 bases. CDR3 size: 15 residues. Trimming cost V 6 bases and J 5 bases; bases outside gene matches: 9.